The 14 T cell receptor beta chains below were found in one sample sequenced in a study of PD-L1 blockade in urothelial cancer. TCRdb keeps only in-frame clones here, not all; method: immunoSEQ multiplex PCR. The table has nearly 30,000 clones, approximately 89% seen once. The sequencing used PBMCs, collected around atezolizumab (anti-PD-L1) treatment. The receptors derive from a man in his forties or fifties with urothelial cancer.

The chain recombines TRBV30 with TRBJ1-2, with 7 nucleotides matching TRBD1. Germline V gene data show CDR1 as GTSNPN and CDR2 as SVGIG (reference sequence). V shed 3 bases, J shed 4 bases, and the junction held 5 bases outside the gene matches. CDR3 length: 13 residues. The CDR3 coding sequence is TGTGCCTGGAGGAGGACAGGCGTCTATGGCTACACCTTC. Translation: CAWRRTGVYGYTF.

This chain joins TRBV29-1 and TRBJ2-3; 11 bases agree with TRBD2. V shed 1 base and J 2 bases; nucleotides not matched to a gene: 5. CDR3 length equals 16 residues. Germline V gene sequence: CDR1 SQVTM, CDR2 ANQGSEA. CDR3 protein: CSVEGGTSGFTDTQYF. CDR3 sequence (DNA): TGCAGCGTTGAAGGTGGGACTAGCGGCTTCACAGATACGCAGTATTTT.

The CDR3 protein is CASSVLFTAGGPGSGANVLTF. The DNA of the CDR3 is TGTGCCAGCAGCGTACTCTTTACAGCGGGAGGGCCCGGCTCTGGGGCCAACGTCCTGACTTTC. This chain uses TRBV9 with TRBJ2-6, with 10 bases fitting TRBD2. J lost 0 bases, V lost 1 base, and 13 bases had no gene match. The CDR3 has 21 residues. CDR1 and CDR2 (germline): SGDLS, YYNGEE.

In regard to this clone: Germline is not matched at one junction end, which may reflect a read error. The chain carries TRBV7-6 and TRBJ1-1; 9 bases match TRBD1. CDR1 is SGHVS, CDR2 FNYEAQ, per germline. The CDR3 is 17 residues long. In nucleotides, the CDR3 is TGTGCCAGTAGCTTAGGTCCGGGACAGGGACTGAACACTGAAGCTTTCTTT. Its translation: CASSLGPGQGLNTEAFF. Looking up the rest from reference TRBV7-6 and TRBJ1-1 gives the full variable domain: GAGVSQSPRYKVTKRGQDVALRCDPISGHVSLYWYRQALGQGPEFLTYFNYEAQQDKSGLPNDRFSAERPEGSISTLTIQRTEQRDSAMYRCASSLGPGQGLNTEAFFGQGTRLTVV.

The gene calls are TRBV18 and TRBJ2-5; tentative D call: TRBD1 (5 bases). Trimming cost V 2 bases and J 3 bases, with 10 bases left between them. CDR1 and CDR2 from the germline V gene are KGHSH and LQKENI. This CDR3 region has 14 residues. The CDR3: CASSPGQSKETQYF. The CDR3 bases are TGTGCCAGCTCACCAGGACAAAGCAAAGAGACCCAGTACTTC.

The chain links TRBV19 to TRBJ2-2, with a possible D match to TRBD2 (6 bases). V was clipped by 5 bases and J by 8 bases, with 12 bases between them. There are 13 residues in the CDR3. Looked up from germline, CDR1 is LNHDA and CDR2 is SQIVND (reference sequence). The CDR3: CASSALGGGELFF. In nucleotides, the CDR3 is TGTGCCAGTAGTGCCCTCGGGGGAGGGGAGCTGTTTTTT.

This chain uses TRBV27 with TRBJ1-2, with no clear D. This CDR3 comprises 12 residues. CDR1 is MNHEY, CDR2 SMNVEV, per germline (reference sequence). Trimming removed 5 bases from V and 1 base from J, with 5 bases in between. The CDR3 DNA sequence: TGTGCCAGCAGTCAGAATAACTATGGCTACACCTTC. It codes for CASSQNNYGYTF.

The chain combines TRBV11-3 with TRBJ1-1; D is ambiguous. From germline, CDR1 is SGHNT and CDR2 YENEEA. This CDR3 has 13 residues. The V and J ends lost 5 bases and 2 bases respectively, with 9 bases between them. The CDR3 is CASSIRQNTEAFF. For the CDR3, the DNA is TGTGCCAGCAGCATCAGACAAAACACTGAAGCTTTCTTT.

The V call is TRBV2, the J call TRBJ2-3; D ambiguous. This CDR3 spans 13 amino acids. Per germline, CDR1 SNHLY and CDR2 FYNNEI. The V end was cut by 2 bases, the J end by 2 bases, with 5 bases between. The CDR3 sequence is CASSEPFTDTQYF. The CDR3 nucleotides read TGTGCCAGCAGTGAACCTTTCACAGATACGCAGTATTTT. Using reference TRBV2 and TRBJ2-3 for the parts outside the CDR3, the full variable domain is EPEVTQTPSHQVTQMGQEVILRCVPISNHLYFYWYRQILGQKVEFLVSFYNNEISEKSEIFDDQFSVERPDGSNFTLKIRSTKLEDSAMYFCASSEPFTDTQYFGPGTRLTVL.

The chain couples TRBV6-5 to TRBJ1-2, with D unclear. The CDR3 sequence is 14 residues long. The V end lost 6 bases, the J end lost 3 bases, and 14 bases lay between the germline ends. CDR1 and CDR2 (germline): MNHEY, SVGAGI. As DNA, the CDR3 is TGTGCCAGCAGCCCGATTTCACGGGACTATGGCTACACCTTC. Its protein is CASSPISRDYGYTF.

J is TRBJ1-2 and V is TRBV6-5; 7 bases fit TRBD1. Germline CDR1 and CDR2: MNHEY and SVGAGI. The CDR3 length is 14 residues. V dropped 2 bases and J dropped 2; count of bases not matched to a gene: 2. CDR3 sequence: CASSYGGQNYGYTF. The CDR3, as DNA: TGTGCCAGCAGTTACGGGGGACAGAACTATGGCTACACCTTC.

The rearrangement joins TRBV5-6 to TRBJ1-1; D gene unclear. Trimming took off 4 bases at V and 5 bases at J, with 12 bases between the two ends. This CDR3 is 13 amino acids long. Per the germline V gene, CDR1 is SGHDT and CDR2 is YYEEEE. The CDR3 loop reads CASSPGPKTEAFF. In DNA form, the CDR3 reads TGTGCCAGCAGCCCCGGTCCGAAAACTGAAGCTTTCTTT.

The CDR3 region is CASSSGGLRSYEQYF. Here the CDR3 DNA reads TGTGCCAGCAGTTCTGGGGGCTTACGATCCTACGAGCAGTACTTC. The J gene is TRBJ2-7, the V gene TRBV27; D may be TRBD1 (6 bases). This CDR3 region has 15 residues. Per the germline V gene, CDR1 is MNHEY and CDR2 is SMNVEV (reference sequence). V lost 4 bases, J lost 1 base, and 14 bases lay in between.

V usage is TRBV19 and J usage is TRBJ1-4, with D possibly being TRBD1 (5 bases). Germline CDR1 reads LNHDA; CDR2 reads SQIVND (reference sequence). The CDR3 is 15 residues long. Trimming took off 1 base at V and 2 bases at J, with 8 bases between the two ends. The CDR3 region is CASSIAAGTNEKLFF. The CDR3 nucleotides are TGTGCCAGTAGTATAGCGGCAGGGACTAATGAAAAACTGTTTTTT. The complete variable domain, with remaining parts taken from reference TRBV19 and TRBJ1-4, reads DGGITQSPKYLFRKEGQNVTLSCEQNLNHDAMYWYRQDPGQGLRLIYYSQIVNDFQKGDIAEGYSVSREKKESFPLTVTSAQKNPTAFYLCASSIAAGTNEKLFFGSGTQLSVL.